What follows are 30 T cell receptor beta chains derived from one specimen sequenced in a study of blood T cell repertoires in COVID-19. The method was immunoSEQ multiplex PCR; TCRdb's version includes in-frame clones alone and lacks a portion of them. The sample contains 40,000 to 60,000 clones, 86% of which appear only once. The specimen was peripheral blood. The receptor set was obtained from a woman of 80 years or more with COVID-19, enrolled during active disease.

The chain couples TRBV5-1 to TRBJ1-1; D possibly corresponds to TRBD1 (5 bases). Germline CDR1 reads SGHRS; CDR2 reads YFSETQ. The CDR3 consists of 15 residues. V lost 3 bases, J lost 1 base, and 13 bases lay in between. CDR3 nucleotides: TGCGCCAGCAGCTCCGTACAGGTGTCGAACACTGAAGCTTTCTTT. Protein product: CASSSVQVSNTEAFF.

The chain combines TRBV6-5 with TRBJ1-2; tentative D call: TRBD1 (5 bases). There are 15 residues in the CDR3. V was cut by 2 bases and J by 1 base, with 11 bases left in between. CDR1 MNHEY and CDR2 SVGAGI come from the germline V gene. Written as DNA, the CDR3 is TGTGCCAGCAGTTACGGAACAGGAGATAACTATGGCTACACCTTC. Amino acid sequence: CASSYGTGDNYGYTF.

The genes are TRBV11-3 and TRBJ1-6; D unclear. The CDR3 covers 13 residues. Trimming cost V 5 bases and J 15 bases, with 17 bases left between them. In germline, CDR1 is SGHNT, CDR2 YENEEA. CDR3 nucleotide sequence: TGTGCCAGCAGCCCTTCTCGGTCCGCCGGCCTCCACTTT. Translation gives CASSPSRSAGLHF. The variable domain in full, with the rest retrieved from reference TRBV11-3 and TRBJ1-6, is EAGVVQSPRYKIIEKKQPVAFWCNPISGHNTLYWYLQNLGQGPELLIRYENEEAVDDSQLPKDRFSAERLKGVDSTLKIQPAELGDSAVYLCASSPSRSAGLHFGNGTRLTVT.

This clone was seen only a few times. The chain links TRBV7-8 to TRBJ2-5, with 9 positions matching TRBD1. From germline, CDR1 is SGHVS and CDR2 FQNEAQ. CDR3 length: 14 amino acids. The DNA of the CDR3 is TGTGCAACGCGCGGGGACAGGGTGTCAGAGACCCAGTACTTC. Its protein is CATRGDRVSETQYF.

This chain links TRBV7-9 with TRBJ1-2; 8 positions match TRBD1. The CDR3 covers 16 residues. Trimming at V came to 5 bases and at J to 3 bases, leaving 11 bases not matched to a gene. Per germline, CDR1 SEHNR and CDR2 FQNEAQ (reference sequence). CDR3 bases: TGTGCCAGCAGCCTAACAGGACAGGGTAGTGACTATGGCTACACCTTC. It translates to CASSLTGQGSDYGYTF. Variable domain in full (rest from reference TRBV7-9 and TRBJ1-2): DTGVSQNPRHKITKRGQNVTFRCDPISEHNRLYWYRQTLGQGPEFLTYFQNEAQLEKSRLLSDRFSAERPKGSFSTLEIQRTEQGDSAMYLCASSLTGQGSDYGYTFGSGTRLTVV.

This sequence joins TRBV24-1 and TRBJ2-5; weak D call: TRBD2 (5 bases). CDR3 length equals 15 residues. CDR1 is KGHDR and CDR2 is SFDVKD in the germline V gene. Trimming cost V 0 bases and J 3 bases, with 10 bases left between them. Here the CDR3 reads CATSDLQAGKETQYF. DNA for the CDR3: TGTGCCACCAGTGATTTGCAAGCCGGGAAAGAGACCCAGTACTTC.

The chain joins TRBV18 to TRBJ2-5; 7 bases fit TRBD1. The CDR3 loop spans 14 amino acids. Germline V gene data show CDR1 as KGHSH and CDR2 as LQKENI. V dropped 2 bases and J dropped 2; count of bases not matched to a gene: 2. DNA for the CDR3: TGTGCCAGCTCACCAGTGGGACAGCAAGAGACCCAGTACTTC. This gives the protein CASSPVGQQETQYF.

The rearrangement joins TRBV5-1 to TRBJ1-2; D unclear. The CDR3 consists of 14 residues. CDR1 is SGHRS and CDR2 is YFSETQ in the germline V gene. Trimming stripped 0 bases from V and 7 bases from J, with 13 bases between. Here the CDR3 reads CASSLDNRVLGYTF. The CDR3 DNA is TGCGCCAGCAGCTTGGATAACCGGGTCCTTGGCTACACCTTC.

This chain joins TRBV2 and TRBJ1-4; D is possibly TRBD1 (6 bases). Germline loops: CDR1 SNHLY, CDR2 FYNNEI. V shed 7 bases and J shed 0 bases, with 9 bases lying between them. The CDR3 is 14 residues long. The CDR3 region has the DNA TGTGCCAGCAAGGGGGACGCAACTAATGAAAAACTGTTTTTT. Residues: CASKGDATNEKLFF.

The chain combines TRBV6-5 with TRBJ2-7; maybe TRBD1 (6 bases). The germline V gene encodes CDR1 MNHEY and CDR2 SVGAGI. Trimming took off 8 bases at V and 0 bases at J, with 8 bases between the two ends. The CDR3 consists of 12 residues. The CDR3 spells CASRQDSYEQYF. In nucleotides, the CDR3 is TGTGCCAGCCGACAGGACTCCTACGAGCAGTACTTC.

This chain links TRBV19 with TRBJ2-2, with TRBD1 as a possible D gene (6 bases). Trimming took off 10 bases at V and 1 base at J, with 10 bases between the two ends. This CDR3 comprises 13 residues. Per germline, CDR1 LNHDA and CDR2 SQIVND (reference sequence). This CDR3 is CATPDRNTGELFF. CDR3 in DNA: TGTGCCACCCCGGACAGGAACACCGGGGAGCTGTTTTTT.

The V gene is TRBV7-6, the J gene TRBJ2-7, with a tentative D call TRBD1 (5 bases). This CDR3 spans 14 amino acids. V was shortened by 1 base and J by 7 bases, with 14 bases between the two germline ends. Germline V gene lookup returns CDR1 SGHVS and CDR2 FNYEAQ. The CDR3 DNA sequence: TGTGCCAGCAGCTTAGAGGGCAGGGCCCAGGAGCAGTACTTC. This codes for CASSLEGRAQEQYF.

The chain combines TRBV20-1 with TRBJ2-7; 12 bases are a match to TRBD2. Per germline, CDR1 DFQATT and CDR2 SNEGSKA (reference sequence). The V gene end was trimmed by 3 bases and the J gene end by 1 base; junction bases not matched to a gene: 10. CDR3 size: 17 residues. This chain's CDR3 is CSASPASGRGGSYEQYF. DNA of the CDR3: TGCAGTGCTAGTCCTGCTAGCGGGAGGGGGGGGTCCTACGAGCAGTACTTC.

The rearrangement uses TRBV11-3 and TRBJ2-1, with TRBD2 matching 8 bases. Germline trimming cut 5 bases from V and 3 bases from J; bases unmatched to any gene: 6. The V gene's germline CDR1 is SGHNT and CDR2 YENEEA. The CDR3 sequence is 15 residues long. The CDR3 DNA sequence: TGTGCCAGCAGCATAAGCGGGAGAGGCTACAATGAGCAGTTCTTC. Protein product: CASSISGRGYNEQFF.

This clone turned up a few times. The CDR3, as DNA: TGTGCCAGCTCTTCAGCGAGCTCCTACGAGCAGTACTTC. This sequence encodes CASSSASSYEQYF. The chain joins TRBV18 to TRBJ2-7; D gene unclear. The germline gives CDR1 KGHSH, CDR2 LQKENI. This CDR3 is built from 13 residues. V was clipped by 6 bases and J by 0 bases, with 9 bases between them.

The chain links TRBV7-9 to TRBJ2-7; 10 bases are shared with TRBD2. This CDR3 region has 16 residues. Germline loops: CDR1 SEHNR, CDR2 FQNEAQ (reference sequence). V trimming: 7 bases; J trimming: 7 bases; junction bases outside the gene matches: 16. CDR3 in DNA: TGTGCCAGCACCTCCGTCGGAGCGGGAGGGCCGGGGGAGCAGTACTTC. Protein: CASTSVGAGGPGEQYF.

This chain joins TRBV21-1 and TRBJ1-1. TRBV21-1 is designated a pseudogene. The CDR3 is 15 residues long. CDR3 sequence reads: CASSKAEGVNTEAFF. The CDR3 DNA follows: TGTGCCAGCAGCAAAGCGGAGGGAGTGAACACTGAAGCTTTCTTT.

The chain combines TRBV7-6 with TRBJ1-5; 7 bases match TRBD1. The V segment lost 1 base and the J segment 1 base; nucleotides outside the gene matches: 1. This CDR3 comprises 15 residues. Germline V gives CDR1 SGHVS, CDR2 FNYEAQ. The CDR3: CASSLVQGSNQPQHF. CDR3 DNA: TGTGCCAGCAGCTTAGTACAGGGGAGCAATCAGCCCCAGCATTTT.

As DNA, the CDR3 is TGTGCCAGCAGCTTAGGGACAGCGACATCGCCCCTCCACTTT. Translating it yields CASSLGTATSPLHF. This chain uses TRBV7-2 with TRBJ1-6, with D tentatively TRBD1 (6 bases). The V gene lost 1 base and the J gene lost 13 bases, with 14 bases spanning the gap. The germline V gene has CDR1 SGHTA and CDR2 FQGNSA. The CDR3 runs 14 residues.

The V gene is TRBV5-5, the J gene TRBJ2-2; no clear D. The CDR3 has 16 amino acids. V was clipped by 4 bases and J by 1 base, with 14 bases between them. The germline gives CDR1 SGHKS, CDR2 YYEKEE (reference sequence). CDR3 DNA: TGTGCCAGCAGCGGAACCCCGGCAGGGAACACCGGGGAGCTGTTTTTT. Residues: CASSGTPAGNTGELFF. The full variable domain, with the rest looked up from reference TRBV5-5 and TRBJ2-2, is DAGVTQSPTHLIKTRGQQVTLRCSPISGHKSVSWYQQVLGQGPQFIFQYYEKEERGRGNFPDRFSARQFPNYSSELNVNALLLGDSALYLCASSGTPAGNTGELFFGEGSRLTVL.

CDR3 in amino acids: CASSPLDTGYNEQFF. The CDR3 nucleotides are TGTGCCAGTAGTCCCCTAGATACCGGCTACAATGAGCAGTTCTTC. The chain joins TRBV19 to TRBJ2-1; no firm D call. CDR3 length equals 15 residues. Deletions cut 5 bases from V and 3 bases from J, with 14 bases between. In germline, CDR1 is LNHDA, CDR2 SQIVND (reference sequence). Supplemented by reference TRBV19 and TRBJ2-1, the full variable domain reads DGGITQSPKYLFRKEGQNVTLSCEQNLNHDAMYWYRQDPGQGLRLIYYSQIVNDFQKGDIAEGYSVSREKKESFPLTVTSAQKNPTAFYLCASSPLDTGYNEQFFGPGTRLTVL.

The J gene is TRBJ2-7, the V gene TRBV6-5, with D perhaps matching TRBD2 (6 bases). Germline lookup yields CDR1 MNHEY and CDR2 SVGAGI. The CDR3 runs to 15 residues. The V end lost 8 bases, the J end lost 0 bases, and 17 bases lay between the germline ends. CDR3 nucleotides: TGTGCCAGCGGTCCCCGGGACTCGAGCTCCTACGAGCAGTACTTC. Amino acid sequence: CASGPRDSSSYEQYF.

The chain has TRBV7-2 and TRBJ2-1; 13 positions match TRBD2. Looked up from germline, CDR1 is SGHTA and CDR2 is FQGNSA. The V gene end was trimmed by 3 bases and the J gene end by 8 bases; junction bases not matched to a gene: 13. The CDR3 spans 18 residues. The CDR3 coding sequence is TGTGCCAGCAGCTTTCGGGTCACCGGGACTAGCGGGACATATGAGCAGTTCTTC. This encodes CASSFRVTGTSGTYEQFF.

This clone was found once. The chain couples TRBV6-4 to TRBJ2-1; TRBD2 aligns across 10 bases. The CDR3 is made up of 16 amino acids. V lost 2 bases and J lost 4; bases outside the gene matches: 5. Germline CDR1 reads MRHNA; CDR2 reads SNTAGT. CDR3 sequence reads: CASSDLAGAYYNEQFF. CDR3 nucleotide sequence: TGTGCCAGCAGTGACCTAGCGGGGGCCTATTACAATGAGCAGTTCTTC.

This clone was observed a single time. CDR3 sequence: CASSLGQGGGYTF. In DNA, the CDR3 is TGTGCCAGCAGCTTAGGACAGGGTGGTGGCTACACCTTC. The V gene is TRBV7-9, the J gene TRBJ1-2; TRBD1 aligns across 7 bases. Germline trimming cut 1 base from V and 7 bases from J; bases unmatched to any gene: 3. CDR3 length equals 13 residues. Germline assignment: CDR1 SEHNR and CDR2 FQNEAQ (reference sequence).

The chain has TRBV6-5 and TRBJ1-5; D is perhaps TRBD1 (6 bases). The V end lost 5 bases, the J end lost 5 bases, and 16 bases lay between the germline ends. The germline CDR1 and CDR2 sequences are MNHEY and SVGAGI. This CDR3 has 15 residues. In DNA, the CDR3 is TGTGCCAGCAGTCCCCTCATGGGGGCGGATCAGCCCCAGCATTTT. Protein: CASSPLMGADQPQHF.

The chain links TRBV28 to TRBJ1-1; D ambiguous. Per the germline V gene, CDR1 is MDHEN and CDR2 is SYDVKM. This CDR3 comprises 13 residues. Trimming left V 2 bases short and J 1 base short, with 5 bases between. The CDR3 bases are TGTGCCAGCAGTTTACGGGGGAACACTGAAGCTTTCTTT. Residues: CASSLRGNTEAFF.

V is TRBV23-1 and J is TRBJ2-7, with a tentative D call TRBD1 (5 bases). TRBV23-1 is assigned to the ORF class and has an uncertain function. This CDR3 region has 17 residues. Trimming removed 0 bases at V and 2 bases at J, with 17 bases between. In nucleotides, the CDR3 is TGCGCCAGCAGTCAATCGCACTTGGGGCCCAGGGCCTACGAGCAGTACTTC. This translates into CASSQSHLGPRAYEQYF.

V and J are TRBV6-2 or TRBV6-3 and TRBJ2-3, with 12 positions matching TRBD2. CDR1 MNHEY and CDR2 SVGEGT come from the germline V gene. The CDR3 consists of 16 residues. V was clipped by 5 bases and J by 6 bases; unmatched bases: 9. The CDR3 sequence is CASSTRLAGEVDTQYF. CDR3 sequence (DNA): TGTGCCAGCAGTACCAGACTAGCGGGGGAGGTGGATACGCAGTATTTT.

V is TRBV7-9 and J is TRBJ1-4; TRBD1 is a possible D gene (5 bases). CDR3 size: 16 residues. The V end lost 3 bases, the J end lost 0 bases, and 11 bases lay between the germline ends. Germline values: CDR1 SEHNR, CDR2 FQNEAQ (reference sequence). The CDR3 here is CASSFRQGTTNEKLFF. The CDR3 DNA is TGTGCCAGCAGCTTTAGGCAGGGAACAACTAATGAAAAACTGTTTTTT. Supplemented by reference TRBV7-9 and TRBJ1-4, the full variable domain reads DTGVSQNPRHKITKRGQNVTFRCDPISEHNRLYWYRQTLGQGPEFLTYFQNEAQLEKSRLLSDRFSAERPKGSFSTLEIQRTEQGDSAMYLCASSFRQGTTNEKLFFGSGTQLSVL.